This TCR beta chain was profiled in a study of cytomegalovirus exposure and HLA in healthy donors. General study findings and limits: A few CMV-associated chains were confirmed in vitro to be specific for CMV antigens. Generally TCR sequences proved uncommon, though certain public TCRs appeared in numerous donors.

This CDR3 comprises 13 residues. V was pared by 2 bases and J by 2 bases, with 7 bases between. CDR1 is KGHSH, CDR2 LQKENI, per germline. TCRdb's copy holds only in-frame clones and misses some; the assay was immunoSEQ multiplex PCR. Here the sample spans tens of thousands of clones, roughly 96% being singletons. A note on this clone: Its specificity is not known.

The source is a young man in good health and CMV-seronegative. V gene TRBV18 combines with J gene TRBJ2-7; D unresolved. Specimen: PBMCs. In DNA, the CDR3 is TGTGCCAGCTCACCAGAGGAGCCCTACGAGCAGTACTTC. Translation gives CASSPEEPYEQYF.